This is a list of T cell receptor beta chains from one sample in a study of cytomegalovirus exposure and HLA in healthy donors. Some clones are missing from TCRdb's copy, which holds only in-frame ones; the method was immunoSEQ multiplex PCR. Here the sample spans over 150,000 clones, around 75% being singletons. Sequenced input: PBMCs. All receptors derive from a woman aged 30 to 39 in good health and CMV-seropositive. Both conserved end residues are part of each CDR3. A D gene is named only where the DNA matches it firmly. Rows give clone size only sometimes, using once, few, many, or a class for an expanded clone.

clone_size: few; d_call: NA; v_call: TRBV18; j_call: TRBJ2-7; cdr3_aa: CASSLQGGGFGEQYF; cdr3_nt: TGTGCCAGCTCACTTCAGGGCGGAGGGTTCGGCGAGCAGTACTTC
clone_size: NA; d_call: NA; v_call: TRBV5-4; j_call: TRBJ1-1; cdr3_aa: CASSSDSTSEGAFF; cdr3_nt: TGTGCCAGCAGCTCGGACAGTACTTCAGAAGGAGCTTTCTTT
clone_size: NA; d_call: NA; v_call: TRBV5-1; j_call: TRBJ2-5; cdr3_aa: CASRIISRGAGAQYF; cdr3_nt: TGCGCCAGCAGAATAATCAGTCGAGGGGCAGGGGCCCAGTACTTC
clone_size: NA; d_call: TRBD2; v_call: TRBV6-5; j_call: TRBJ2-7; cdr3_aa: CASKVAGGPGEQYF; cdr3_nt: TGTGCCAGCAAAGTGGCGGGAGGGCCGGGGGAGCAGTACTTC
clone_size: NA; d_call: TRBD1; v_call: TRBV27; j_call: TRBJ2-3; cdr3_aa: CASSSRQGSSTDTQYF; cdr3_nt: TGTGCCAGCAGTTCCCGACAGGGTTCTAGCACAGATACGCAGTATTTT
clone_size: few; d_call: NA; v_call: TRBV6-6; j_call: TRBJ2-3; cdr3_aa: CASSSRTVEDTQYF; cdr3_nt: TGTGCCAGCAGTTCGAGGACTGTTGAAGATACGCAGTATTTT
clone_size: NA; d_call: NA; v_call: TRBV29-1; j_call: TRBJ2-3; cdr3_aa: CSVEDREGVDTQYF; cdr3_nt: TGCAGCGTTGAAGATCGAGAAGGGGTAGATACGCAGTATTTT
clone_size: NA; d_call: TRBD1; v_call: TRBV18; j_call: TRBJ1-5; cdr3_aa: CASSLDRGKPQHF; cdr3_nt: TGTGCCAGCTCACTGGACAGGGGGAAGCCCCAGCATTTT
clone_size: NA; d_call: NA; v_call: TRBV21-1; j_call: TRBJ2-7; cdr3_aa: CASSKGGDYYEQYF; cdr3_nt: TGTGCCAGCAGCAAAGGCGGCGACTACTACGAGCAGTACTTC
clone_size: NA; d_call: TRBD1; v_call: TRBV5-1; j_call: TRBJ1-3; cdr3_aa: CASSLAAQGPGNTIYF; cdr3_nt: TGCGCCAGCAGCTTGGCCGCACAGGGGCCTGGAAACACCATATATTTT
clone_size: NA; d_call: NA; v_call: TRBV5-1; j_call: TRBJ2-6; cdr3_aa: CASSFVPTTGANVLTF; cdr3_nt: TGCGCCAGCAGCTTCGTCCCTACCACTGGGGCCAACGTCCTGACTTTC
clone_size: once; d_call: NA; v_call: TRBV6-1; j_call: TRBJ2-7; cdr3_aa: CASIQENSYEQYF; cdr3_nt: TGTGCCAGCATTCAGGAAAACTCCTACGAGCAGTACTTC
clone_size: NA; d_call: TRBD1; v_call: TRBV28; j_call: TRBJ2-7; cdr3_aa: CASSLGSGTGTYEQYF; cdr3_nt: TGTGCCAGCAGTTTAGGCTCCGGGACAGGGACCTACGAGCAGTACTTC
clone_size: NA; d_call: NA; v_call: TRBV28; j_call: TRBJ1-2; cdr3_aa: CASRVTGSYGYTF; cdr3_nt: TGTGCCAGCAGGGTGACAGGATCTTATGGCTACACCTTC
clone_size: NA; d_call: NA; v_call: TRBV25-1; j_call: TRBJ2-7; cdr3_aa: CASSDSDNAYHEQYF; cdr3_nt: TGTGCCAGCAGTGACTCGGACAATGCCTACCACGAGCAGTACTTC
clone_size: few; d_call: NA; v_call: TRBV2; j_call: TRBJ2-7; cdr3_aa: CASSPGLITYEQYF; cdr3_nt: TGTGCCAGCAGTCCGGGACTCATTACCTACGAGCAGTACTTC
clone_size: NA; d_call: NA; v_call: TRBV7-2; j_call: TRBJ2-5; cdr3_aa: CASRGTETQYF; cdr3_nt: TGTGCCAGCCGCGGCACAGAGACCCAGTACTTC
clone_size: few; d_call: NA; v_call: TRBV10-3; j_call: TRBJ2-5; cdr3_aa: CAASGDPRETQYF; cdr3_nt: TGTGCCGCGTCAGGGGACCCAAGGGAGACCCAGTACTTC
clone_size: NA; d_call: NA; v_call: TRBV19; j_call: TRBJ1-2; cdr3_aa: CASWQGPENYGYTF; cdr3_nt: TGTGCCAGTTGGCAGGGCCCAGAGAACTATGGCTACACCTTC
clone_size: few; d_call: TRBD1; v_call: TRBV6-1; j_call: TRBJ1-5; cdr3_aa: CASSERTGSNQPQHF; cdr3_nt: TGTGCCAGCAGTGAACGGACAGGCAGCAATCAGCCCCAGCATTTT
clone_size: NA; d_call: NA; v_call: TRBV21-1; j_call: TRBJ2-7; cdr3_aa: CASSLSDRGLPYEQYF; cdr3_nt: TGTGCCAGCAGCTTATCGGACAGGGGGCTCCCCTACGAGCAGTACTTC
clone_size: NA; d_call: NA; v_call: TRBV7-9; j_call: TRBJ2-1; cdr3_aa: CASSEGGRNEQFF; cdr3_nt: TGTGCCAGCAGCGAGGGCGGTAGGAATGAGCAGTTCTTC
clone_size: NA; d_call: NA; v_call: TRBV28; j_call: TRBJ2-7; cdr3_aa: CASSPTAYEQYF; cdr3_nt: TGTGCCAGCAGCCCCACAGCTTACGAGCAGTACTTC
clone_size: NA; d_call: NA; v_call: TRBV27; j_call: TRBJ1-2; cdr3_aa: CASSGQNNYGYTF; cdr3_nt: TGTGCCAGCAGCGGACAGAATAACTATGGCTACACCTTC
clone_size: few; d_call: NA; v_call: TRBV27; j_call: TRBJ2-7; cdr3_aa: CASSWNGVSYEQYF; cdr3_nt: TGTGCCAGCAGTTGGAACGGGGTTTCCTACGAGCAGTACTTC
clone_size: once; d_call: NA; v_call: TRBV6-5; j_call: TRBJ2-3; cdr3_aa: CATRAGARTDTQYF; cdr3_nt: TGTGCCACCAGAGCGGGCGCCCGCACAGATACGCAGTATTTT
clone_size: NA; d_call: TRBD1; v_call: TRBV28; j_call: TRBJ2-7; cdr3_aa: CASSSRPGQHYSYEQYF; cdr3_nt: TGTGCCAGCAGTTCCCGCCCGGGACAGCACTACTCCTACGAGCAGTACTTC
clone_size: few; d_call: NA; v_call: TRBV4-2; j_call: TRBJ2-1; cdr3_aa: CASSQEPEGSSYNEQFF; cdr3_nt: TGTGCCAGCAGCCAAGAGCCCGAGGGCAGCTCCTACAATGAGCAGTTCTTC
clone_size: few; d_call: TRBD2; v_call: TRBV4-1; j_call: TRBJ2-2; cdr3_aa: CASSHPLAGGGDTGELFF; cdr3_nt: TGCGCCAGCAGCCATCCGCTAGCGGGAGGAGGGGACACCGGGGAGCTGTTTTTT
clone_size: NA; d_call: NA; v_call: TRBV28; j_call: TRBJ2-2; cdr3_aa: CASSFSENTGELFF; cdr3_nt: TGTGCCAGCAGTTTCAGCGAGAACACCGGGGAGCTGTTTTTT
clone_size: NA; d_call: TRBD1; v_call: TRBV29-1; j_call: TRBJ2-7; cdr3_aa: CSVEGSWTGERGASPANSYEQYF; cdr3_nt: TGCAGCGTTGAAGGTAGCTGGACAGGGGAACGGGGGGCTTCCCCAGCCAACTCCTACGAGCAGTACTTC
clone_size: NA; d_call: NA; v_call: TRBV7-6; j_call: TRBJ1-6; cdr3_aa: CASSLGGGWSPLHF; cdr3_nt: TGTGCCAGCAGCTTAGGGGGGGGCTGGTCACCCCTCCACTTT
clone_size: NA; d_call: NA; v_call: TRBV27; j_call: TRBJ1-1; cdr3_aa: CASKQGRTEAFF; cdr3_nt: TGTGCCAGCAAACAGGGTAGGACTGAAGCTTTCTTT
clone_size: few; d_call: NA; v_call: TRBV6-5; j_call: TRBJ2-7; cdr3_aa: CASSYPGLAYLYF; cdr3_nt: TGTGCCAGCAGTTACCCTGGACTGGCTTACCTGTACTTC
clone_size: NA; d_call: TRBD2; v_call: TRBV27; j_call: TRBJ2-1; cdr3_aa: CASSLGRPSGGHEQFF; cdr3_nt: TGTGCCAGCAGTTTAGGTCGCCCTAGCGGGGGCCATGAGCAGTTCTTC
clone_size: NA; d_call: NA; v_call: TRBV6-1; j_call: TRBJ1-5; cdr3_aa: CASSEQKGSNQPQHF; cdr3_nt: TGTGCCAGCAGTGAACAGAAGGGGAGCAATCAGCCCCAGCATTTT
clone_size: NA; d_call: TRBD2; v_call: TRBV9; j_call: TRBJ2-3; cdr3_aa: CASSALAGGADTQYF; cdr3_nt: TGTGCCAGCAGCGCACTAGCGGGAGGTGCAGATACGCAGTATTTT
clone_size: few; d_call: TRBD2; v_call: TRBV7-9; j_call: TRBJ2-1; cdr3_aa: CASSLSSGGPNEQFF; cdr3_nt: TGTGCCAGCAGCTTAAGTTCGGGAGGGCCCAATGAGCAGTTCTTC
clone_size: NA; d_call: TRBD1; v_call: TRBV2; j_call: TRBJ1-3; cdr3_aa: CAAHPGTDPSGNTIYF; cdr3_nt: TGTGCCGCACACCCCGGGACAGACCCCTCTGGAAACACCATATATTTT
clone_size: NA; d_call: NA; v_call: TRBV27; j_call: TRBJ1-5; cdr3_aa: CASSLPGLNQPQHF; cdr3_nt: TGTGCCAGCAGTTTACCAGGGCTAAATCAGCCCCAGCATTTT
clone_size: NA; d_call: TRBD2; v_call: TRBV27; j_call: TRBJ2-7; cdr3_aa: CASSLSPSGEQYF; cdr3_nt: TGTGCCAGCAGTTTATCCCCTAGCGGCGAGCAGTACTTC
clone_size: NA; d_call: TRBD2; v_call: TRBV7-2; j_call: TRBJ2-1; cdr3_aa: CASSSGTSDTIYNEQFF; cdr3_nt: TGTGCCAGCAGCTCCGGGACTAGCGATACTATCTACAATGAGCAGTTCTTC
clone_size: few; d_call: NA; v_call: TRBV23-1; j_call: TRBJ2-5; cdr3_aa: CASSLGGERQETQYF; cdr3_nt: TGCGCCAGCAGTCTAGGGGGAGAGAGACAAGAGACCCAGTACTTC
clone_size: NA; d_call: NA; v_call: TRBV7-9; j_call: TRBJ1-2; cdr3_aa: CSSSLAQGGYTF; cdr3_nt: TGTTCCAGCAGCTTAGCTCAGGGGGGCTACACCTTC
clone_size: NA; d_call: TRBD2; v_call: TRBV11-3; j_call: TRBJ2-2; cdr3_aa: CASSSGGSFNTGELFF; cdr3_nt: TGTGCCAGCAGCTCTGGCGGGAGCTTTAACACCGGGGAGCTGTTTTTT
clone_size: NA; d_call: NA; v_call: TRBV7-9; j_call: TRBJ2-7; cdr3_aa: CASSWQVNHEQYF; cdr3_nt: TGTGCCAGCAGCTGGCAGGTTAACCACGAGCAGTACTTC
clone_size: few; d_call: TRBD1; v_call: TRBV5-6; j_call: TRBJ2-7; cdr3_aa: CASSPDRGRPREQYF; cdr3_nt: TGTGCCAGCAGCCCCGACAGGGGGCGACCCCGCGAGCAGTACTTC
clone_size: NA; d_call: TRBD2; v_call: TRBV30; j_call: TRBJ2-2; cdr3_aa: CAWPREGLANTGELFF; cdr3_nt: TGTGCCTGGCCTCGGGAGGGCCTAGCGAACACCGGGGAGCTGTTTTTT
clone_size: NA; d_call: NA; v_call: TRBV19; j_call: TRBJ2-3; cdr3_aa: CASRITADTQYF; cdr3_nt: TGTGCCAGTAGAATCACAGCAGATACGCAGTATTTT